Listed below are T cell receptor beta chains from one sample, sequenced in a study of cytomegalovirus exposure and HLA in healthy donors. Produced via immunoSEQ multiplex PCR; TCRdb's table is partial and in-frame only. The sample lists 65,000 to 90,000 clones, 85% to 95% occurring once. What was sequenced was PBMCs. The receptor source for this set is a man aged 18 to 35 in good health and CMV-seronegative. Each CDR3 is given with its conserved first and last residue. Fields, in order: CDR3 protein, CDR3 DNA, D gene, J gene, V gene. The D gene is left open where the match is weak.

CDR3: CASSFRGTEAFF
DNA: TGTGCCAGCAGTTTCAGGGGTACTGAAGCTTTCTTT
D: .
J: TRBJ1-1
V: TRBV6-6

CDR3: CASSAQREGYEQYF
DNA: TGTGCCAGCAGTGCACAGAGGGAGGGATACGAGCAGTACTTC
D: TRBD2
J: TRBJ2-7
V: TRBV25-1

CDR3: CASSPMTSGATDTQYF
DNA: TGTGCCAGCTCACCGATGACTAGCGGGGCCACAGATACGCAGTATTTT
D: TRBD2
J: TRBJ2-3
V: TRBV18

CDR3: CASSPGLAALFF
DNA: TGTGCCAGCAGCCCGGGACTAGCGGCGCTGTTTTTT
D: TRBD2
J: TRBJ2-2
V: TRBV7-7

CDR3: CASSLGGSGGLRGYTF
DNA: TGTGCCAGCAGCTTAGGTGGTTCCGGGGGGCTGCGTGGCTACACCTTC
D: .
J: TRBJ1-2
V: TRBV7-8

CDR3: CASSLERLFEQYF
DNA: TGTGCCAGCAGCTTAGAACGGTTGTTCGAGCAGTACTTC
D: .
J: TRBJ2-7
V: TRBV7-2

CDR3: CASSRDRVGQPQHF
DNA: TGTGCCAGCAGCCGCGACAGAGTCGGTCAGCCCCAGCATTTT
D: .
J: TRBJ1-5
V: TRBV6-5

CDR3: CASSPGQLPSYEQYF
DNA: TGTGCCAGCTCACCGGGACAACTTCCCTCCTACGAGCAGTACTTC
D: .
J: TRBJ2-7
V: TRBV18

CDR3: CAISETWDRGDGYTF
DNA: TGTGCCATCAGTGAGACATGGGACAGGGGGGATGGCTACACCTTC
D: TRBD1
J: TRBJ1-2
V: TRBV10-3

CDR3: CASSLNTGSNQPQHF
DNA: TGCGCCAGCAGCTTGAATACAGGGAGCAATCAGCCCCAGCATTTT
D: .
J: TRBJ1-5
V: TRBV5-1

CDR3: CASSQEGSPGYTF
DNA: TGCGCCAGCAGCCAAGAGGGCAGCCCCGGCTACACCTTC
D: .
J: TRBJ1-2
V: TRBV4-3

CDR3: CAISESAAKETQYF
DNA: TGTGCCATCAGTGAATCGGCGGCCAAAGAGACCCAGTACTTC
D: .
J: TRBJ2-5
V: TRBV10-3

CDR3: CASSLSSGGTEAFF
DNA: TGTGCCAGCAGCCTCTCGTCAGGGGGCACTGAAGCTTTCTTT
D: TRBD1
J: TRBJ1-1
V: TRBV16

CDR3: CASSLGGGTYGYTF
DNA: TGTGCCAGCAGCTTAGGCGGCGGGACCTATGGCTACACCTTC
D: .
J: TRBJ1-2
V: TRBV11-2

CDR3: CASIPSGGTYEQYF
DNA: TGTGCCAGCATCCCTAGCGGGGGGACCTACGAGCAGTACTTC
D: TRBD2
J: TRBJ2-7
V: TRBV28

CDR3: CASSSLTDTQYF
DNA: TGTGCCAGCAGCTCTCTCACAGATACGCAGTATTTT
D: .
J: TRBJ2-3
V: TRBV5-6

CDR3: CASSEQGAGYTF
DNA: TGTGCCAGCAGCGAGCAGGGGGCTGGCTACACCTTC
D: TRBD1
J: TRBJ1-2
V: TRBV2